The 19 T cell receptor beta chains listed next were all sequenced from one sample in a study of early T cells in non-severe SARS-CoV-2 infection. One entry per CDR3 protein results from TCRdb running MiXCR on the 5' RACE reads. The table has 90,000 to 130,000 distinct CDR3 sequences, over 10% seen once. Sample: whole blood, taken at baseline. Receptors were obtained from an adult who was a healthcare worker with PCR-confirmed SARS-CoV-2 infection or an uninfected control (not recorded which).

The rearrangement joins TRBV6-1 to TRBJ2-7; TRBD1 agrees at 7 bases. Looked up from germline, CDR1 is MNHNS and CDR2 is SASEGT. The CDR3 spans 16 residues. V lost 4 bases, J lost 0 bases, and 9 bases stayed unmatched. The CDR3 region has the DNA TGTGCCAGCAGTGCAAACCCGGACAGGTCCTCCTACGAGCAGTACTTC. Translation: CASSANPDRSSYEQYF.

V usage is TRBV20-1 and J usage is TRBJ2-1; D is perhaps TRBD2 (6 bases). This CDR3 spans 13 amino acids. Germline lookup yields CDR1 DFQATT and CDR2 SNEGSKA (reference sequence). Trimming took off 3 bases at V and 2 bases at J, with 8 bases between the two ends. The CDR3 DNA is TGCAGTGCTAGGGACTACACCTACAATGAGCAGTTCTTC. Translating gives CSARDYTYNEQFF.

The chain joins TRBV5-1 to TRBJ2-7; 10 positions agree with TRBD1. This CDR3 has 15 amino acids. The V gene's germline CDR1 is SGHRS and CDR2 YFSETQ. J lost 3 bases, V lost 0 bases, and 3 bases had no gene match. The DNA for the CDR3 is TGCGCCAGCAGCTTGGTGACAGGGGGCTTCTACGAGCAGTACTTC. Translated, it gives CASSLVTGGFYEQYF.

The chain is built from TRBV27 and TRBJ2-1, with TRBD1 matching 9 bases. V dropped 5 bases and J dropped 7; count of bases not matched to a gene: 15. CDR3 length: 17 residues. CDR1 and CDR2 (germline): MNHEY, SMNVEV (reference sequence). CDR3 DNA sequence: TGTGCCAGCAGTATAATACCTCCGGGACAGGGTGGAAATGAGCAGTTCTTC. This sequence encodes CASSIIPPGQGGNEQFF.

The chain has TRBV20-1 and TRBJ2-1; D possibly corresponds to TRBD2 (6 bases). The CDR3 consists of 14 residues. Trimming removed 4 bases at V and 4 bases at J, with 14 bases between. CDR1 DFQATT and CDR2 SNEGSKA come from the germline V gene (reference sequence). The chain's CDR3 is CSAIRGGDYNEQFF. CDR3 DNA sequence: TGCAGTGCTATTCGCGGAGGGGATTACAATGAGCAGTTCTTC.

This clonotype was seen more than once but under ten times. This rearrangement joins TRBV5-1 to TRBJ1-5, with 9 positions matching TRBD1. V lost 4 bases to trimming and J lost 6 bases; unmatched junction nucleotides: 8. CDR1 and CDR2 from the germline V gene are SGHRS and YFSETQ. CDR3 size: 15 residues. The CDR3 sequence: CASSPGQGYGQPQHF. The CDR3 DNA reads TGCGCCAGCAGCCCCGGACAGGGGTATGGTCAGCCCCAGCATTTT.

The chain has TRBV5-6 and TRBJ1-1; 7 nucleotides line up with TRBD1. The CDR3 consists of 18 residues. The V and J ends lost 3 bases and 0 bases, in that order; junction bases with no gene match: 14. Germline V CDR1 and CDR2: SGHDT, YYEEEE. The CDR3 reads CASSSPVVRGQVNTEAFF. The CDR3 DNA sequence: TGTGCCAGCAGCTCACCGGTCGTCCGCGGACAGGTGAACACTGAAGCTTTCTTT.

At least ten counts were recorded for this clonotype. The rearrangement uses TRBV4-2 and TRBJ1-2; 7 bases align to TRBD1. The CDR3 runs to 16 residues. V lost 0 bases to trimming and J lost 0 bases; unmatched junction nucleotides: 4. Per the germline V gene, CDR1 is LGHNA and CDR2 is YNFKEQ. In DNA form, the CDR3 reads TGTGCCAGCAGCCAAGAAGGACAGGTAGCTAACTATGGCTACACCTTC. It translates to CASSQEGQVANYGYTF.

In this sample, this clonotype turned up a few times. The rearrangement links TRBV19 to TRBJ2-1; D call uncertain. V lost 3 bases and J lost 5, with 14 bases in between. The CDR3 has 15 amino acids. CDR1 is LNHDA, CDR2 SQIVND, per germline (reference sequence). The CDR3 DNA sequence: TGTGCCAGTAGTATTGGCTGGGGTCCCAACAATGAGCAGTTCTTC. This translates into CASSIGWGPNNEQFF.

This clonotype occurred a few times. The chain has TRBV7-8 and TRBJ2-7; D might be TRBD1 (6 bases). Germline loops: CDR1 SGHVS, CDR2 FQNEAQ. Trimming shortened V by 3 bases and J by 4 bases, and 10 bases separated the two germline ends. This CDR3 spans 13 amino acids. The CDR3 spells CASSFNRAYEQYF. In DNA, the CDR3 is TGTGCCAGCAGCTTTAACAGGGCATACGAGCAGTACTTC.

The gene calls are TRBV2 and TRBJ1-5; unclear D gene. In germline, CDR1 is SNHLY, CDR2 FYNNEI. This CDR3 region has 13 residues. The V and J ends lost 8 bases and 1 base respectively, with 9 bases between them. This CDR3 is CASQAESNQPQHF. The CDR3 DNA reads TGTGCCAGCCAGGCCGAGAGCAATCAGCCCCAGCATTTT.

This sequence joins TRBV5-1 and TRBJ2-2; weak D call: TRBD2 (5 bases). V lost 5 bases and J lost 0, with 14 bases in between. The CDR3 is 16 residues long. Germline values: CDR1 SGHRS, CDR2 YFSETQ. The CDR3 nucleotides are TGCGCCAGCAGTTTCCTAGGACTCCCGAACACCGGGGAGCTGTTTTTT. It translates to CASSFLGLPNTGELFF.

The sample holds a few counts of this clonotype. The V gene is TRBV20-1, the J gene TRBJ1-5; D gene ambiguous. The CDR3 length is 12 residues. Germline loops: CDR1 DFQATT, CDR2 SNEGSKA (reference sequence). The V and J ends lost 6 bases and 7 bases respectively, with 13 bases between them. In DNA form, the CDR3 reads TGCAGTGCGATCCCGGATAGACAGCCCCAGCATTTT. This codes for CSAIPDRQPQHF.

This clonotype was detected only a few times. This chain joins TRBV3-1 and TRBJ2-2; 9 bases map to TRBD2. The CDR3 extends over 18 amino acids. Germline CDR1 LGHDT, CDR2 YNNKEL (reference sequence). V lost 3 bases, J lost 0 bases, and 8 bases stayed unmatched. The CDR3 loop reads CASSHLRTSESNTGELFF. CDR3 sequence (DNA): TGTGCCAGCAGCCATCTCAGGACTAGCGAATCGAACACCGGGGAGCTGTTTTTT.

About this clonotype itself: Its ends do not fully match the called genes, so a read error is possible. CDR3 region: CASSLIAGGANYGYTF. The CDR3 nucleotides read TGCGCCAGCAGCTTGATCGCAGGAGGAGCTAACTATGGCTACACTTTC. The gene calls are TRBV5-1 and TRBJ1-2; D call uncertain. The CDR3 has 16 amino acids. Germline V gives CDR1 SGHRS, CDR2 YFSETQ.

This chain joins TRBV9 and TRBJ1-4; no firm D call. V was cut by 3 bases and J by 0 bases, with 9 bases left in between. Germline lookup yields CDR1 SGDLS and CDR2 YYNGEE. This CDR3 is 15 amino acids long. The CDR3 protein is CASSESVSTNEKLFF. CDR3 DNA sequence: TGTGCCAGCAGCGAATCAGTATCAACTAATGAAAAACTGTTTTTT.

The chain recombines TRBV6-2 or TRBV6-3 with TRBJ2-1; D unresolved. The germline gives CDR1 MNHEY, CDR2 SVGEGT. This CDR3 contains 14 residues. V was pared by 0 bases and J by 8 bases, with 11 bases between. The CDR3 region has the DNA TGTGCCAGCAGTTACTCCACAAGTCCCGATGAGCAGTTCTTC. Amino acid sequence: CASSYSTSPDEQFF.

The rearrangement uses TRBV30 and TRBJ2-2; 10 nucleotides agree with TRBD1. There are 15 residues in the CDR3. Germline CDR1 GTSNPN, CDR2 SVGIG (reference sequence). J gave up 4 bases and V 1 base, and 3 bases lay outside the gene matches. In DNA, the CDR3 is TGTGCCTGGAGTGGACAGGGGGCGGTCACCGGGGAGCTGTTTTTT. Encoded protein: CAWSGQGAVTGELFF.

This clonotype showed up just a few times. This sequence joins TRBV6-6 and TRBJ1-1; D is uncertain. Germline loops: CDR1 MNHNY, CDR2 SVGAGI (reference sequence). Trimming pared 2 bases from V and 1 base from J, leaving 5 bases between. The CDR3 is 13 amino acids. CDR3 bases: TGTGCCAGCAGTTACAAATCGAACACTGAAGCTTTCTTT. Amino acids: CASSYKSNTEAFF.